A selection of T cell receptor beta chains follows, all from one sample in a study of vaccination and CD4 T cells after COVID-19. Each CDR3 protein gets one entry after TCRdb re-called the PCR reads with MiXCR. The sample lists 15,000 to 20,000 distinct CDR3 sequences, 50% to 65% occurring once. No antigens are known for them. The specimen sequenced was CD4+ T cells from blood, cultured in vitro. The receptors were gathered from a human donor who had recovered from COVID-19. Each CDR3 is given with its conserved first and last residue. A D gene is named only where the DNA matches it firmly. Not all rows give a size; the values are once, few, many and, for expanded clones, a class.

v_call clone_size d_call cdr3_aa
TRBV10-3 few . CAISEGDTQYF
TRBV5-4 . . CASSPHGANTEAFF
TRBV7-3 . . CASSLIVGVETQYF
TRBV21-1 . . CASSKGGLWETQYF
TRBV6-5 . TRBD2 CASSYSGLAGVEQYF
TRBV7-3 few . CASSLRGGGSPLHF
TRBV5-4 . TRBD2 CASSLAGGGPHEQYF
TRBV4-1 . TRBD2 CASSQGLAEYQETQYF
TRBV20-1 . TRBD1 CSATTGDGQYF
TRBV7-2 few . CASIQGSLMYSPLHF
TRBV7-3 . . CASSRWGGLAGETQYF
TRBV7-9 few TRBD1 CASRATGFGYGYTF
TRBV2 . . CASRADPEAEAFF
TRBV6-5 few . CASSYSRGDQPQHF
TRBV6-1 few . CASSDSGVGDSPLHF
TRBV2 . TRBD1 CASRDRGRVQPQHF
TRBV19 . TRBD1 CASSRQGAPESGANVLTF
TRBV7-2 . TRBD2 CASSLVAGAIYNEQFF
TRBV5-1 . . CASSLAFGQYEQYF
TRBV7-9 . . CASSLRGAGGGETQYF
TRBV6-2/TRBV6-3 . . CGTGVGGELFF
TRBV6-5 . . CASSYSGETNTEAFF
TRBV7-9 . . CASSLKDTQYF
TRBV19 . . CASSIDLGGRDTQYF
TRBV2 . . CASSVGGGNNSPLHF
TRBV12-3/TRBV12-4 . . CASSHVGRLNSANYGYTF
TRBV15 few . CATSSVPGVRRF
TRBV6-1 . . CASMPGAHYGYTF
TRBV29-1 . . CSVSPGTFMNTEAFF
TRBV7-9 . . CASSQWVKGRRGYTF
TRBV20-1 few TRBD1 CSARDRGRGLHTGELFF
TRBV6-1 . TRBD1 CASRETPGQPGGIEQYF
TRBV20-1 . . CSARDPRQETQYF
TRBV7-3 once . CASSFRAPGTDTQYF
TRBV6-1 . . CASSESSGDRAQETQYF
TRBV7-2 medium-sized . CASSSDTGVEAFF
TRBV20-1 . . CSGGHPGEQPQHF
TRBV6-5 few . CASSLVQGSGNEQFF
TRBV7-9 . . CASSQQENTEAFF
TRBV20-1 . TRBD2 CSARDRLAGVSEQFF
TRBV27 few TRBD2 CASSFAGLAEYNEQFF
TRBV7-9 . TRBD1 CASSLRQGSAQYF
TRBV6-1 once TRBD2 CAGRAGGGNIQYF
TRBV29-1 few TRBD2 CSVVRASGGAQGFF
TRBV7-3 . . CASSPGQINTQYF
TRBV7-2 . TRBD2 CASSHLAGSYEQYF
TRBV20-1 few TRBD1 CSARDGRGIDGYTF
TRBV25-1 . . CASSEWAGSSYEQCF
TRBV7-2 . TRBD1 CASRENRGGNQPQHF
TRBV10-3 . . CAISESPGSYGYTF
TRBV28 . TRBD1 CASSGAGGRIGPQHF
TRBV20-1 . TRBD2 CSVFSPGLVTGELFF
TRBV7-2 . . CASSLGADNGGYTF
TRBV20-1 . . CSAMQLSSYNEQFF